These 8 T cell receptor beta chains share one sample of origin, sequenced in a study of regulatory T cells in long-lasting Graves disease. iRepertoire HTBI primers and Arm-PCR of CDR3 regions built TCR beta libraries. MiXCR, run by TCRdb on the multiplex PCR reads, gives a single entry per CDR3 protein. Among around 500,000 distinct CDR3 sequences listed, about 12% were seen once. Time point described: newly diagnosed GD, antithyroid drugs for less than 3 months. RNA from PBMCs was the source of the TCR library. These same records also appear under a second study, on T cells in Graves' hyperthyroidism and ophthalmopathy.

The source was peripheral blood mononuclear cells (PBMCs), collected at new diagnosis, from a patient treated with antithyroid drugs. The receptors shown here come from a woman aged 25 to 39 with Graves disease.

This clonotype was observed many times. The V and J genes are TRBV30 and TRBJ1-1; possible D gene TRBD1, 5 bases. Trimming shortened V by 1 base and J by 8 bases, and 20 bases separated the two germline ends. CDR1 is GTSNPN and CDR2 is SVGIG in the germline V gene (reference sequence). CDR3 length: 15 amino acids. The CDR3 DNA reads TGTGCCTGGAGTGATAAGACCGGGGGTAAGAACGAAGCTTTCTTT. Translation: CAWSDKTGGKNEAFF.

At least ten counts were recorded for this clonotype. The chain combines TRBV11-2 with TRBJ2-7, with TRBD1 identical over 8 bases. The J segment lost 5 bases and the V segment lost 1 base, leaving 7 bases of the junction unmatched. CDR1 is SGHAT and CDR2 is FQNNGV in the germline V gene. This CDR3 comprises 15 residues. CDR3 coding DNA: TGTGCCAGCAGCTTAGGCCTCAGGGGGCTTAACGAGCAGTACTTC. Encoded protein: CASSLGLRGLNEQYF.

The chain uses TRBV10-1 and TRBJ1-1; 7 nucleotides match TRBD1. The V gene's germline CDR1 is WNHNN and CDR2 SYGVQD (reference sequence). The V segment lost 4 bases and the J segment 7 bases; nucleotides outside the gene matches: 9. CDR3 length: 14 amino acids. The CDR3 DNA reads as TGCGCCAGCAGTGCCCCCCGACAGGGCCATGAAGCTTTCTTT. Protein sequence: CASSAPRQGHEAFF.

This clonotype was picked up many times. This sequence joins TRBV28 and TRBJ1-5; 7 nucleotides agree with TRBD1. After removal of 2 bases from V and 8 bases from J, the junction contained 6 bases not matched to a gene. Germline values: CDR1 MDHEN, CDR2 SYDVKM. This CDR3 region has 14 residues. CDR3 loop: CASSLTGVDEPQHF. CDR3 coding DNA: TGTGCCAGCAGTTTAACAGGGGTCGACGAGCCCCAGCATTTT.

This clonotype was observed many times. The chain has TRBV10-2 and TRBJ2-1; D is unresolved. The CDR3 is made up of 13 amino acids. Trimming removed 0 bases from V and 4 bases from J, with 4 bases in between. The germline CDR1 and CDR2 sequences are WSHSY and SAAADI. The CDR3 loop reads CASSESTYNEQFF. The CDR3 DNA is TGCGCCAGCAGTGAGTCGACATACAATGAGCAGTTCTTC.

This clonotype has a count of ten or more. The chain carries TRBV6-1 and TRBJ1-5, with unresolved D. The CDR3 runs 14 residues. The V and J ends lost 4 bases and 0 bases respectively, with 7 bases between them. Germline values: CDR1 MNHNS, CDR2 SASEGT. The CDR3 coding sequence is TGTGCCAGCAGTGGGGTTAATAGCAATCAGCCCCAGCATTTT. Encoded protein: CASSGVNSNQPQHF.

As for this clonotype: One junction end disagrees with the germline gene, perhaps due to a read error. The CDR3 bases are TGTGCCAGCAGCCTTTTCCCGACTAGCCCGAACACCGGGGAGCTGTTTTTT. This codes for CASSLFPTSPNTGELFF. This chain uses TRBV5-1 with TRBJ2-2, with TRBD2 matching over 7 bases. The CDR3 length is 17 residues. The germline V gene has CDR1 SGHRS and CDR2 YFSETQ.

With regard to this clonotype: Germline and junction disagree at one end, which may indicate a read error. This chain links TRBV12-3 or TRBV12-4 with TRBJ2-4; 8 nucleotides align to TRBD2. The CDR3 totals 15 residues. The CDR3 sequence is CASSPMTSDGDIQCF. The CDR3 nucleotides are TGTGCCAGCAGTCCCATGACTAGCGACGGGGACATTCAGTGCTTC.